This T cell receptor (beta chain) was found in a study of cytomegalovirus exposure and HLA in healthy donors. V lost 3 bases to trimming and J lost 7 bases; unmatched junction nucleotides: 5. This CDR3 is 14 amino acids long. CDR1 is SEHNR and CDR2 is FQNEAQ in the germline V gene (reference sequence). Both 60 Vbeta primers and 13 Jbeta primers went into the PCR. Profiling relied on immunoSEQ multiplex PCR, and the TCRdb table lists in-frame clones only, not all of them. The table lists 200,000 to 250,000 clones, just over 75% of them singletons. J is TRBJ2-3 and V is TRBV7-9; 9 bases map to TRBD1. This TCR derives from a young man in good health and CMV-seronegative. Sequencing was carried out using PBMCs. CDR3 coding DNA: TGTGCCAGCAGCTTTACCGGGACAGGGAATACGCAGTATTTT. This encodes CASSFTGTGNTQYF.